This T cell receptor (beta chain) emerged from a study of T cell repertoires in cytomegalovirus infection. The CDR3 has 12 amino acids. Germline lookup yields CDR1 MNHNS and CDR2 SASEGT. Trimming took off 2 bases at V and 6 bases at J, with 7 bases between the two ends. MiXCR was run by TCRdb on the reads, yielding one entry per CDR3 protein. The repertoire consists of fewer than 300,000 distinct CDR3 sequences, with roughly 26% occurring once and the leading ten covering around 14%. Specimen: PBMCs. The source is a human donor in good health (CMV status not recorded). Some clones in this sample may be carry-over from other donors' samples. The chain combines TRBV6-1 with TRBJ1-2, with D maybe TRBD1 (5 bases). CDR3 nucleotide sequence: TGTGCCAGCAGTGAATGGGGGAATGGCTACACCTTC. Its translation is CASSEWGNGYTF.